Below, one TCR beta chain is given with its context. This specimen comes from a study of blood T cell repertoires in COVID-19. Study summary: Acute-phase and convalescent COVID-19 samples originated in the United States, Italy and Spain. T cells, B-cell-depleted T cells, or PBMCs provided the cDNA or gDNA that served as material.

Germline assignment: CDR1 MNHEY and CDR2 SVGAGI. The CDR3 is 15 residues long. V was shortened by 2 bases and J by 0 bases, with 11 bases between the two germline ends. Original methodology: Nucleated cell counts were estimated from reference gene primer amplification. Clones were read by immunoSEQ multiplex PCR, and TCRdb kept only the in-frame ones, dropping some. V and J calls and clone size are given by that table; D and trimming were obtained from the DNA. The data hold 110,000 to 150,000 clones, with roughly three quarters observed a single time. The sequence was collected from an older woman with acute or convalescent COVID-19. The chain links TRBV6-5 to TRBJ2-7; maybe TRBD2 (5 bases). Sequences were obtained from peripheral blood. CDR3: CASSYGGPVSYEQYF. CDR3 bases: TGTGCCAGCAGTTACGGCGGGCCCGTCTCCTACGAGCAGTACTTC.